Listed below are T cell receptor beta chains from one sample, sequenced in a study of T cell responses to AZD1222 COVID-19 vaccine. The assay was immunoSEQ multiplex PCR, and TCRdb's table has in-frame clones only and misses some. The profile covers approximately 140,000 clones, with 85% to 95% appearing a single time and about 1.9% taken by the ten largest. Specimen: peripheral blood, collected on day 0 of AZD1222 vaccination. The receptors were sampled from an adult in good health. Both conserved end residues are part of each CDR3. Each record gives: D gene, J gene, clone size, V gene, CDR3 protein, CDR3 DNA. D genes are given only for firm matches. Where a row states a size, it is once, few, many or the class of an expanded clone; other rows omit it.

TRBD2 | TRBJ2-5 | NA | TRBV4-2 | CASSQESSGRQETQYF | TGTGCCAGCAGCCAAGAGAGTAGCGGGCGACAAGAGACCCAGTACTTC
TRBD1 | TRBJ1-1 | once | TRBV9 | CASSATGASTEAFF | TGTGCCAGCAGCGCGACAGGGGCCTCCACTGAAGCTTTCTTT
TRBD1 | TRBJ1-5 | NA | TRBV6-6 | CASSDSDRGSWPQHF | TGTGCCAGCAGTGACTCGGACAGGGGGAGCTGGCCCCAGCATTTT
NA | TRBJ1-2 | NA | TRBV6-6 | CASSHPNHSPNYGYTF | TGTGCCAGCAGTCATCCCAATCATTCCCCTAACTATGGCTACACCTTC
NA | TRBJ2-2 | NA | TRBV27 | CASSIRQGLTGELFF | TGTGCCAGCAGTATAAGACAGGGACTCACCGGGGAGCTGTTTTTT
NA | TRBJ1-1 | NA | TRBV5-1 | CASSYLPAENTEAFF | TGCGCCAGCAGCTACCTCCCGGCGGAAAACACTGAAGCTTTCTTT
TRBD2 | TRBJ2-7 | once | TRBV10-3 | CAIGREAGEQYF | TGTGCCATCGGGAGGGAGGCGGGGGAGCAGTACTTC
TRBD2 | TRBJ2-2 | NA | TRBV7-9 | CASSLTGLAGAAGELFF | TGTGCCAGCAGCTTGACGGGACTAGCGGGAGCTGCCGGGGAGCTGTTTTTT
NA | TRBJ2-1 | NA | TRBV5-8 | CASSRGTATRNEQFF | TGTGCCAGCAGCCGTGGGACCGCTACACGTAATGAGCAGTTCTTC
TRBD1 | TRBJ1-1 | NA | TRBV13 | CASSFEGGQGAGEAFF | TGTGCCAGCAGCTTCGAGGGAGGACAGGGGGCCGGTGAAGCTTTCTTT
TRBD1 | TRBJ1-1 | NA | TRBV10-3 | CAISSGQGAEVNTEAFF | TGTGCCATCAGCTCGGGACAGGGGGCGGAAGTGAACACTGAAGCTTTCTTT
NA | TRBJ1-6 | NA | TRBV6-5 | CASSRGSNSPLHF | TGTGCCAGCAGCCGAGGGAGTAATTCACCCCTCCACTTT
NA | TRBJ1-5 | NA | TRBV2 | CASRDSLISNQPQHF | TGTGCCAGCAGGGACAGCCTTATCAGCAATCAGCCCCAGCATTTT
NA | TRBJ1-4 | NA | TRBV29-1 | CSGRTDDEKLFF | TGCAGCGGTAGGACAGATGACGAAAAACTGTTTTTT
NA | TRBJ1-5 | once | TRBV4-2 | CASSPGPGTLYSNQPQHF | TGTGCCAGCAGCCCCGGGCCCGGGACATTGTATAGCAATCAGCCCCAGCATTTT
TRBD1 | TRBJ2-1 | NA | TRBV18 | CASSPGTGGEQFF | TGTGCCAGCTCACCTGGGACAGGCGGTGAGCAGTTCTTC
TRBD1 | TRBJ1-4 | NA | TRBV19 | CASSDRGTLSTNEKLFF | TGTGCCAGCTCTGACAGGGGGACGTTATCAACTAATGAAAAACTGTTTTTT
NA | TRBJ1-4 | NA | TRBV7-8 | CASSPLRSATNEKLFF | TGTGCCAGCAGCCCGTTAAGGAGTGCAACTAATGAAAAACTGTTTTTT
TRBD2 | TRBJ2-5 | NA | TRBV3-1/TRBV3-2 | CASSQDSSGGAVETQYF | TGTGCCAGCAGCCAAGATTCTAGCGGGGGGGCCGTTGAGACCCAGTACTTC
TRBD1 | TRBJ1-5 | NA | TRBV7-9 | CASSGQGDQPQHF | TGTGCCAGCAGTGGACAGGGGGATCAGCCCCAGCATTTT
NA | TRBJ1-3 | NA | TRBV7-9 | CASSPPFGSGNTIYF | TGTGCCAGCAGCCCACCATTTGGCTCTGGAAACACCATATATTTT
NA | TRBJ1-1 | NA | TRBV27 | CASSLVRSARDRLNTEAFF | TGTGCCAGCAGTTTAGTGAGGTCTGCCCGAGACAGACTAAACACTGAAGCTTTCTTT
NA | TRBJ1-2 | NA | TRBV5-1 | CASSLVTGNYGYTF | TGCGCCAGCAGCTTGGTAACAGGAAACTATGGCTACACCTTC
NA | TRBJ1-1 | NA | TRBV19 | CASSHQKTAMGSTEAFF | TGTGCCAGTAGTCATCAAAAGACAGCAATGGGGTCCACTGAAGCTTTCTTT
TRBD1 | TRBJ1-1 | NA | TRBV7-8 | CASSLRGLAFF | TGTGCCAGCAGCTTAAGGGGGCTCGCTTTCTTT
NA | TRBJ2-1 | NA | TRBV27 | CASDRVGGHNEQFF | TGTGCCAGCGATCGGGTTGGCGGCCACAATGAGCAGTTCTTC
TRBD1 | TRBJ1-6 | NA | TRBV2 | CASSIGTGVSPLHF | TGTGCCAGCAGTATTGGGACAGGGGTTTCACCCCTCCACTTT
TRBD1 | TRBJ1-4 | NA | TRBV5-1 | CASSNLQGASEKLFF | TGCGCCAGCAGCAACTTACAGGGGGCGAGTGAAAAACTGTTTTTT
NA | TRBJ1-5 | NA | TRBV30 | CAWSAGYLPQPQHF | TGTGCCTGGAGTGCGGGTTATCTCCCGCAGCCCCAGCATTTT
TRBD1 | TRBJ2-2 | NA | TRBV5-1 | CASSAYRGNTGELFF | TGCGCCAGCAGCGCCTACAGGGGGAACACCGGGGAGCTGTTTTTT
NA | TRBJ1-2 | NA | TRBV5-4 | CASSFGDIPYGYTF | TGTGCCAGCAGCTTTGGGGACATCCCCTATGGCTACACCTTC
NA | TRBJ2-1 | NA | TRBV30 | CAWSQVRTGVRRGVGEQFF | TGTGCCTGGAGCCAAGTGAGGACAGGGGTCAGGCGGGGGGTCGGTGAGCAGTTCTTC
TRBD2 | TRBJ2-7 | NA | TRBV7-2 | CASSSAGGFYEQYF | TGTGCCAGCAGCTCTGCGGGAGGCTTTTACGAGCAGTACTTC
NA | TRBJ2-5 | NA | TRBV15 | CATSRDGGAGETQYF | TGTGCCACCAGCAGAGATGGTGGGGCCGGCGAGACCCAGTACTTC
NA | TRBJ1-1 | NA | TRBV12-3/TRBV12-4 | CASRVQRYTEAFF | TGTGCCAGCAGAGTACAGCGATACACTGAAGCTTTCTTT
NA | TRBJ2-1 | NA | TRBV4-1 | CASSRSGRGLPYNEQFF | TGCGCCAGCAGCCGATCGGGCAGGGGACTACCCTACAATGAGCAGTTCTTC
NA | TRBJ1-2 | NA | TRBV9 | CASSPLGGAYGYTF | TGTGCCAGCAGCCCGCTCGGAGGGGCCTATGGCTACACCTTC
TRBD1 | TRBJ1-5 | NA | TRBV7-9 | CASSATGAGNQPQHF | TGTGCCAGCAGCGCTACAGGGGCCGGCAATCAGCCCCAGCATTTT
NA | TRBJ1-6 | NA | TRBV5-5 | CASSLSLGYNSPLHF | TGTGCCAGCAGCTTAAGTCTGGGTTATAATTCACCCCTCCACTTT
NA | TRBJ2-2 | NA | TRBV10-2 | CASRGTTNTGELFF | TGCGCCAGCAGGGGGACCACGAACACCGGGGAGCTGTTTTTT
NA | TRBJ2-7 | NA | TRBV6-6 | CASSHRDIEVEQYF | TGTGCCAGCAGTCACCGGGACATCGAGGTCGAGCAGTACTTC
NA | TRBJ1-5 | NA | TRBV10-3 | CAIKADVNGNQPQHF | TGTGCCATCAAGGCGGATGTCAATGGCAATCAGCCCCAGCATTTT
NA | TRBJ2-3 | NA | TRBV7-6 | CASSRKYTSTDTQYF | TGTGCCAGCAGCCGGAAGTACACTAGCACAGATACGCAGTATTTT
NA | TRBJ2-7 | NA | TRBV3-1/TRBV3-2 | CASSPKGGASYEQYF | TGTGCCAGCAGCCCAAAAGGCGGGGCCTCCTACGAGCAGTACTTC
TRBD1 | TRBJ1-1 | NA | TRBV7-8 | CASSTRTGRNNEAFF | TGTGCCAGCAGCACCCGGACAGGGCGAAACAATGAAGCTTTCTTT
NA | TRBJ1-1 | NA | TRBV5-1 | CASSEPRDNTEAFF | TGCGCCAGCAGCGAACCGCGGGACAACACTGAAGCTTTCTTT
NA | TRBJ1-5 | NA | TRBV7-9 | CASSTRADQPQHF | TGTGCCAGCAGCACCAGGGCGGATCAGCCCCAGCATTTT
NA | TRBJ2-7 | NA | TRBV5-1 | CASSLDNPPYEQYF | TGCGCCAGCAGCTTGGACAATCCTCCCTACGAGCAGTACTTC
NA | TRBJ1-2 | NA | TRBV9 | CASSVEAGHVYGYTF | TGTGCCAGCAGCGTAGAGGCGGGGCATGTCTATGGCTACACCTTC
TRBD1 | TRBJ1-3 | NA | TRBV28 | CASSASTGTGNTIYF | TGTGCCAGCAGTGCATCGACAGGGACTGGAAACACCATATATTTT
NA | TRBJ2-2 | NA | TRBV29-1 | CSGREGPGELFF | TGCAGCGGGAGGGAAGGACCCGGGGAGCTGTTTTTT